The 19 T cell receptor beta chains listed next were all sequenced from one sample in a study of blood T cell repertoires in COVID-19. The data were produced by immunoSEQ multiplex PCR, yet TCRdb's version contains in-frame clones alone and is incomplete. The sample has roughly 53,000 clones, 84% seen once; the top ten hold around a sixth. The sample comprised peripheral blood. Source of these receptors: a man aged 70-80 years with active COVID-19.

This clone was recorded a few times. The chain uses TRBV5-1 and TRBJ1-5; 9 bases match TRBD1. Germline trimming cut 4 bases from V and 1 base from J; bases unmatched to any gene: 3. Germline V gives CDR1 SGHRS, CDR2 YFSETQ. The CDR3 has 15 residues. CDR3 region: CASSRTGESNQPQHF. CDR3 sequence (DNA): TGCGCCAGCAGCCGGACAGGGGAAAGCAATCAGCCCCAGCATTTT.

This clone was counted a single time. The genes are TRBV30 and TRBJ2-2; unclear D gene. V was shortened by 4 bases and J by 0 bases, with 18 bases between the two germline ends. From germline, CDR1 is GTSNPN and CDR2 SVGIG (reference sequence). The CDR3 length is 17 residues. The DNA for the CDR3 is TGTGCCTGGACCTCCATCGAGGCAATTACGAACACCGGGGAGCTGTTTTTT. It codes for CAWTSIEAITNTGELFF. The variable domain in full, with the rest retrieved from reference TRBV30 and TRBJ2-2, is SQTIHQWPATLVQPVGSPLSLECTVEGTSNPNLYWYRQAAGRGLQLLFYSVGIGQISSEVPQNLSASRPQDRQFILSSKKLLLSDSGFYLCAWTSIEAITNTGELFFGEGSRLTVL.

CDR3 nucleotide sequence: TGTGCCACCAGAGGGGACAGGGACACAGATACGCAGTATTTT. As protein: CATRGDRDTDTQYF. The rearrangement joins TRBV24-1 to TRBJ2-3; 9 bases are a match to TRBD1. The germline V gene encodes CDR1 KGHDR and CDR2 SFDVKD. Trimming cost V 7 bases and J 2 bases; bases outside gene matches: 3. The CDR3 has 14 residues.

The V and J genes are TRBV12-3 or TRBV12-4 and TRBJ2-7, with 7 bases lining up with TRBD1. This CDR3 has 13 residues. Trimming cost V 3 bases and J 4 bases; bases outside gene matches: 3. DNA for the CDR3: TGTGCCAGCAGTTTCGGGACAGTTTACGAGCAGTACTTC. This gives the protein CASSFGTVYEQYF.

The V and J genes are TRBV7-2 and TRBJ2-3, with 7 nucleotides matching TRBD1. Germline loops: CDR1 SGHTA, CDR2 FQGNSA. J was trimmed by 3 bases and V by 1 base; bases with no gene match: 4. There are 15 residues in the CDR3. CDR3 bases: TGTGCCAGCAGCTTAGAACAGGGGATAACAGATACGCAGTATTTT. Translated: CASSLEQGITDTQYF.

This sequence joins TRBV7-9 and TRBJ2-1, with TRBD2 matching over 8 bases. Trimming removed 5 bases from V and 9 bases from J; junction bases left unmatched: 12. The CDR3 has 15 amino acids. Germline CDR1 SEHNR, CDR2 FQNEAQ (reference sequence). The CDR3 nucleotides are TGTGCCAGCAGCCCAAGACTAGCGCTTTCCGGTGAGCAGTTCTTC. Protein: CASSPRLALSGEQFF.

This chain connects TRBV9 to TRBJ2-3, with 7 bases identical to TRBD2. The CDR3 sequence is 16 residues long. J lost 3 bases, V lost 1 base, and 8 bases had no gene match. From germline, CDR1 is SGDLS and CDR2 YYNGEE. This CDR3 is CASSVTAGVSTDTQYF. The CDR3 DNA reads as TGTGCCAGCAGCGTAACGGCGGGAGTTTCAACAGATACGCAGTATTTT.

This chain connects TRBV6-5 to TRBJ2-7; 8 nucleotides line up with TRBD1. Trimming took 2 bases from V and 2 from J; bases not matched to a gene: 5. From germline, CDR1 is MNHEY and CDR2 SVGAGI. This CDR3 spans 15 amino acids. CDR3 bases: TGTGCCAGCAGTTACCTGCAGGGGGCCACCTACGAGCAGTACTTC. Protein product: CASSYLQGATYEQYF.

This chain uses TRBV28 with TRBJ1-6; D perhaps matches TRBD1 (6 bases). The CDR3 is made up of 17 amino acids. Germline V lookup: CDR1 MDHEN, CDR2 SYDVKM. Trimming shortened V by 4 bases and J by 6 bases, and 19 bases separated the two germline ends. CDR3 nucleotides: TGTGCCAGCAGTTCCGTTACTGACAGGACAACTAATTCACCCCTCCACTTT. Translated, it gives CASSSVTDRTTNSPLHF.

This clone was observed once. V usage is TRBV3-1 (or the pseudogene TRBV3-2) and J usage is TRBJ2-2, with TRBD2 matching 7 bases. Germline CDR1 is LGHDT and CDR2 is YNNKEL (reference sequence). V was clipped by 4 bases and J by 5 bases; unmatched bases: 7. There are 15 residues in the CDR3. The CDR3 is CASSPGTGGTGELFF. The DNA of the CDR3 is TGTGCCAGCAGCCCCGGGACCGGGGGGACCGGGGAGCTGTTTTTT.

The rearrangement links TRBV28 to TRBJ1-4; D is unclear. The CDR3 is made up of 13 amino acids. The germline V and J ends were trimmed by 7 bases and 8 bases, with 14 bases remaining between them. Germline values: CDR1 MDHEN, CDR2 SYDVKM. The CDR3 DNA is TGTGCCAGCAATTCTCGAGGAAGGGAAAAACTGTTTTTT. Translation: CASNSRGREKLFF.

V gene TRBV2 combines with J gene TRBJ1-5; D remains ambiguous. The V gene lost 4 bases and the J gene lost 2 bases, with 9 bases spanning the gap. Per germline, CDR1 SNHLY and CDR2 FYNNEI. The CDR3 loop spans 14 amino acids. The CDR3 DNA follows: TGTGCCAGCAGTGGGCCCGGAGGCAATCAGCCCCAGCATTTT. This codes for CASSGPGGNQPQHF.

This chain uses TRBV7-7 with TRBJ2-5, with a tentative D call TRBD1 (6 bases). Germline CDR1 SSHAT, CDR2 FNYEAQ (reference sequence). V shed 5 bases and J shed 2 bases, with 9 bases lying between them. The CDR3 is 13 amino acids. As DNA, the CDR3 is TGTGCCAGCAGCAGGACAGAACAAGAGACCCAGTACTTC. It specifies CASSRTEQETQYF.

This chain connects TRBV2 to TRBJ2-1; 10 bases agree with TRBD2. The CDR3 is 15 residues long. Per the germline V gene, CDR1 is SNHLY and CDR2 is FYNNEI. V was clipped by 7 bases and J by 4 bases; unmatched bases: 7. In DNA form, the CDR3 reads TGTGCCAGCATGACCGGGACTAGCGCGTACAATGAGCAGTTCTTC. Protein: CASMTGTSAYNEQFF. The full variable domain, in which reference TRBV2 and TRBJ2-1 provide the parts outside the CDR3, is EPEVTQTPSHQVTQMGQEVILRCVPISNHLYFYWYRQILGQKVEFLVSFYNNEISEKSEIFDDQFSVERPDGSNFTLKIRSTKLEDSAMYFCASMTGTSAYNEQFFGPGTRLTVL.

This clone came up once. The CDR3 bases are TGTGCCAGCAGCTTAGATCCAGGTAGAAGCTACGAGCAGTACTTC. This gives the protein CASSLDPGRSYEQYF. This chain links TRBV11-2 with TRBJ2-7, with D uncertain. Trimming shortened V by 0 bases and J by 3 bases, and 12 bases separated the two germline ends. The V gene's germline CDR1 is SGHAT and CDR2 FQNNGV. This CDR3 is built from 15 residues.

This chain connects TRBV27 to TRBJ1-6, with TRBD1 matching over 9 bases. The CDR3 contains 15 residues. The germline gives CDR1 MNHEY, CDR2 SMNVEV (reference sequence). J lost 7 bases, V lost 5 bases, and 6 bases had no gene match. The DNA for the CDR3 is TGTGCCAGCAGTGGCCGGGGACAGGGAAATTCACCCCTCCACTTT. Its translation is CASSGRGQGNSPLHF.

This chain joins TRBV6-6 and TRBJ2-4, with TRBD1 matching 7 bases. Germline V gene sequence: CDR1 MNHNY, CDR2 SVGAGI (reference sequence). The CDR3 has 14 residues. V shed 6 bases, J shed 9 bases, and the junction held 11 bases outside the gene matches. CDR3 nucleotide sequence: TGTGCCAGCAGCAATCGACAGGGAGAGGGCATTCAGTACTTC. Encoded protein: CASSNRQGEGIQYF.

This clone turned up a few times. The V and J genes are TRBV5-1 and TRBJ2-7; 8 positions agree with TRBD1. The trim removed 3 bases at V and 6 bases at J, leaving 11 bases unmatched. Germline-derived CDR1 and CDR2 are SGHRS and YFSETQ. The CDR3 totals 15 residues. CDR3 region: CASSSAQGAGGEQYF. The CDR3, as DNA: TGCGCCAGCAGCTCAGCCCAGGGGGCCGGAGGCGAGCAGTACTTC.

This sequence joins TRBV15 and TRBJ1-2; D gene uncertain. The germline V and J ends were trimmed by 5 bases and 8 bases, with 9 bases remaining between them. Germline assignment: CDR1 LNHNV and CDR2 YYDKDF (reference sequence). The CDR3 length is 11 residues. The CDR3 loop is CATSGGGGYTF. CDR3 in DNA: TGTGCCACCAGCGGAGGAGGAGGCTACACCTTC.